One TCR delta chain is described in this entry. Its antigen remains unidentified. Possible read error: a much larger clone is one base away. Extracted RNA was reverse transcribed into cDNA. CDR3 amplicons came from multiplex PCR with pooled V-gene forward and constant-region reverse primers. TCRdb called clones from the multiplex PCR reads again using CATT. Counted here are about 73,000 delta-chain clones, around 32% occurring once; the ten biggest clones make up approximately 0.3%. The sorted cells were CD3+ Vdelta1+ Vdelta2- thymocytes from alphabeta-depleted thymus. Between roughly 98% and 99.6% of sorted thymocytes were Vdelta1+. The CDR3 length is 21 residues. Germline V gene lookup returns CDR1 GEAIGNYY and CDR2 EKD. The V segment lost 4 bases and the J segment 2 bases; nucleotides outside the gene matches: 25. The source of the sample is a study of Vδ1+ human thymocytes. General study results and limits: Many TRG clonotypes were shared between donors; TRD repertoires were essentially private. Despite high sort purity, roughly 20% of thymic T cell receptor delta sequences were Vdelta2. Thymic TRG and TRD repertoires appeared highly polyclonal.

The sequence was collected from a boy in the first two years of life who had congenital heart surgery. The sequenced sample was Vdelta1+ gamma-delta thymocytes from the thymus. The subset: FACS-sorted CD3+ TCRalphabeta- TCRVdelta1+ TCRVdelta2- thymocytes. The J gene is TRDJ1, the V gene TRDV2, with TRDD3 matching over 9 bases. CDR3 nucleotides: TGTGCCTGTGAGGCCAGAAAACATACTGGGGGAATAAGTTCAATGACCGATAAACTCATCTTT. Translating it yields CACEARKHTGGISSMTDKLIF.